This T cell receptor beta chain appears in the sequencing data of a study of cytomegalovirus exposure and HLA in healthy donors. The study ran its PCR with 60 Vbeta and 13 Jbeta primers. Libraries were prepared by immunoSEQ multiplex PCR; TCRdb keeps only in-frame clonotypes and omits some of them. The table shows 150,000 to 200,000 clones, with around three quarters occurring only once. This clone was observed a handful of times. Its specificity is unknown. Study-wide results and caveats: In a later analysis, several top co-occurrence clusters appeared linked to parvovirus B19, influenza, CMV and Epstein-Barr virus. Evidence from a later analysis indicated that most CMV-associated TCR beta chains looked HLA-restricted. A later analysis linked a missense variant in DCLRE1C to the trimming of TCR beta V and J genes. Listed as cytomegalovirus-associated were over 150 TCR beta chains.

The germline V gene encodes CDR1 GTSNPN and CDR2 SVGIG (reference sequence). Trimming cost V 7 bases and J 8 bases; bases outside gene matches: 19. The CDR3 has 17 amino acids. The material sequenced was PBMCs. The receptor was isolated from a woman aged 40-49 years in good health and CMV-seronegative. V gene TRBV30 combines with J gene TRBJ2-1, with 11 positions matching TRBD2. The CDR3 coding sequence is TGTGCCTCTCGGACAGGGCTGACTAGCGGGACCGTGGATGAGCAGTTCTTC. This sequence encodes CASRTGLTSGTVDEQFF.